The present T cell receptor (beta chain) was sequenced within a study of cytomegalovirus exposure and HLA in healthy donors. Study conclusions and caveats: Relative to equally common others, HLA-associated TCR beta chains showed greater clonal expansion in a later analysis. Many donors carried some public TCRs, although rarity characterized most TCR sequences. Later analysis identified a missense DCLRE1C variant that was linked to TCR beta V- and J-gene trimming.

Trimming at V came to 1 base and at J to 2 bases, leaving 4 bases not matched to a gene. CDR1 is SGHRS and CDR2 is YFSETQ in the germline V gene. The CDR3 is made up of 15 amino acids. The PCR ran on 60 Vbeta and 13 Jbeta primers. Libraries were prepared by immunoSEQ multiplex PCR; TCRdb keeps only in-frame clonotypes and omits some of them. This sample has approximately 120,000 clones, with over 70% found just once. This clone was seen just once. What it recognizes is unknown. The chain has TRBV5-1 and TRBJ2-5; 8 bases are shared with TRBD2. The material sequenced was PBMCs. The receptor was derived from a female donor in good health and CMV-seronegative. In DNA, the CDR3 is TGCGCCAGCAGCTTGACTAGCGGAAAACAAGAGACCCAGTACTTC. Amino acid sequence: CASSLTSGKQETQYF.